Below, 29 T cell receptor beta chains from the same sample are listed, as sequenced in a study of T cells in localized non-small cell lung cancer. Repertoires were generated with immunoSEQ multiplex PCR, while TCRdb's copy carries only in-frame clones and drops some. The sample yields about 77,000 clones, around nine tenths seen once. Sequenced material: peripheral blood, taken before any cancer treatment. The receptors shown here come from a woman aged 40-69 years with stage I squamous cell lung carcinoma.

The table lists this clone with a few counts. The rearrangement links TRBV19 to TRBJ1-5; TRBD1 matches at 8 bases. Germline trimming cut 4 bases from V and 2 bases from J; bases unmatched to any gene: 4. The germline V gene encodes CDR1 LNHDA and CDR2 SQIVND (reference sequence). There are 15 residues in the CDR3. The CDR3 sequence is CASSTGGRGNQPQHF. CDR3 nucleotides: TGTGCCAGTAGTACAGGGGGCCGGGGCAATCAGCCCCAGCATTTT.

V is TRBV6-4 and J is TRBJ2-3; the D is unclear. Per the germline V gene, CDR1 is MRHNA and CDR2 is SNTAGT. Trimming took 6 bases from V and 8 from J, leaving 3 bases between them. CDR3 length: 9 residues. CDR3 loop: CASSVTQYF. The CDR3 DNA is TGTGCCAGCAGCGTTACGCAGTATTTT.

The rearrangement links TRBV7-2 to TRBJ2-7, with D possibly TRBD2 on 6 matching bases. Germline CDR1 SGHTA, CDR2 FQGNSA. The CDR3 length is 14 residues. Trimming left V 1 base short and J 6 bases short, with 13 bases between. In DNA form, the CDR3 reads TGTGCCAGCAGCTTAGGCGCTAGCGCGACCGAGCAGTACTTC. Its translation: CASSLGASATEQYF.

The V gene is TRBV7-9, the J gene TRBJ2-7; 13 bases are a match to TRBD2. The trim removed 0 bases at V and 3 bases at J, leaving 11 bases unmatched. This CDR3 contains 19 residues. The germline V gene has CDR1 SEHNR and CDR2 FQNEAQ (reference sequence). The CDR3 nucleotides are TGTGCCAGCAGCTTAGCCGGAACTAGCGGGGGGGCTCACTTCTACGAGCAGTACTTC. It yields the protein CASSLAGTSGGAHFYEQYF. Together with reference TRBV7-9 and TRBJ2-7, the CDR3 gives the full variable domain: DTGVSQNPRHKITKRGQNVTFRCDPISEHNRLYWYRQTLGQGPEFLTYFQNEAQLEKSRLLSDRFSAERPKGSFSTLEIQRTEQGDSAMYLCASSLAGTSGGAHFYEQYFGPGTRLTVT.

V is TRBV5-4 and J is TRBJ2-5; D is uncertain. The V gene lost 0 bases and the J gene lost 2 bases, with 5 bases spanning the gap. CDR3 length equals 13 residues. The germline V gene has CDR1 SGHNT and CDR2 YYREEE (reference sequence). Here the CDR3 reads CASSLGLQETQYF. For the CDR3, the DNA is TGTGCCAGCAGCTTGGGACTGCAAGAGACCCAGTACTTC.

CDR3 bases: TGTGCCAGCACCCCATCGACAGATAACTATGGCTACACCTTC. It is translated as CASTPSTDNYGYTF. The chain combines TRBV9 with TRBJ1-2; tentative D call: TRBD1 (5 bases). Germline V gene data show CDR1 as SGDLS and CDR2 as YYNGEE. This CDR3 has 14 amino acids. V was cut by 6 bases and J by 1 base, with 13 bases left in between.

The CDR3 here is CASSVRQVDGYTF. The CDR3 DNA follows: TGTGCCAGCAGTGTAAGGCAGGTCGATGGCTACACCTTC. This rearrangement joins TRBV2 to TRBJ1-2; D is ambiguous. CDR1 SNHLY and CDR2 FYNNEI come from the germline V gene. The CDR3 spans 13 residues. Trimming stripped 4 bases from V and 6 bases from J, with 12 bases between.

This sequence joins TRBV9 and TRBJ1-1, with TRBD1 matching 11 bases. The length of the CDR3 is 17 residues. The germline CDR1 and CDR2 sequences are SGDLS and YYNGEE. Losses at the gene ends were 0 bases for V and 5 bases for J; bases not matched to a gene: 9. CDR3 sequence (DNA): TGTGCCAGCAGCGTAGAGGGACAGGGGGTGCTTAGGACTGAAGCTTTCTTT. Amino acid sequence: CASSVEGQGVLRTEAFF.

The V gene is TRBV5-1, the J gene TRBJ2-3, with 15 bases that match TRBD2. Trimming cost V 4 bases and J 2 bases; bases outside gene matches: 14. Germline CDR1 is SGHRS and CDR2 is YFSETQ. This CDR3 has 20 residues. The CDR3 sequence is CASSHKGGLAGGRDTDTQYF. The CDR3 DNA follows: TGCGCCAGCAGCCACAAAGGAGGACTAGCGGGGGGGCGTGACACAGATACGCAGTATTTT.

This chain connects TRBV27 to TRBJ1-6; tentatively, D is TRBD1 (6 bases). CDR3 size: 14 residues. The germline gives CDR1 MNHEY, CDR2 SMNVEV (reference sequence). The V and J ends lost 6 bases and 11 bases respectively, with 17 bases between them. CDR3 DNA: TGTGCCAGCAGCAAACAGGGCCGTGGGACACCCCTCCACTTT. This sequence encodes CASSKQGRGTPLHF.

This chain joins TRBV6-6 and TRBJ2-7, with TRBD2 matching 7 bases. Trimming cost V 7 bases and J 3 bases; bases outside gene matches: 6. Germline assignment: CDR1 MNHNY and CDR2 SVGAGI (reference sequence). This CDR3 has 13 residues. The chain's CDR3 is CASIGRGYYEQYF. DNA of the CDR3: TGTGCCAGCATAGGGCGGGGGTACTACGAGCAGTACTTC.

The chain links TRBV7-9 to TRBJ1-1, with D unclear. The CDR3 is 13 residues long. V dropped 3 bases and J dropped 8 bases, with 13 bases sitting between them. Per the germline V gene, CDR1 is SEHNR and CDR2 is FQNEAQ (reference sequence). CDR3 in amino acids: CASSFNRGTEAFF. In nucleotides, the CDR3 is TGTGCCAGCAGCTTTAACCGGGGTACGGAAGCTTTCTTT.

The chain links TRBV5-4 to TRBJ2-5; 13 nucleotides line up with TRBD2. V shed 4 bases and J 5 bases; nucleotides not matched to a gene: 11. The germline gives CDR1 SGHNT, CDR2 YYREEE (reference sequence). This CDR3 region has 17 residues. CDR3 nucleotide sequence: TGTGCCAGCAGCCTAGGGACTAGCGGGGTGGGCAGGGAGACCCAGTACTTC. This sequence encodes CASSLGTSGVGRETQYF.

The CDR3 DNA sequence: TGTGCCAGCAGCTTAGCCTCGACAGGGTGGGAGACCCAGTACTTC. It translates to CASSLASTGWETQYF. V gene TRBV7-2 combines with J gene TRBJ2-5, with 7 bases lining up with TRBD1. With 0 bases clipped from V and 5 bases from J, the junction kept 6 bases outside the gene matches. Germline CDR1 and CDR2: SGHTA and FQGNSA. This CDR3 contains 15 residues.

The CDR3 DNA follows: TGTGCCAGCAGTGAGTCAGGGCCTGATCAGCCCCAGCATTTT. Protein: CASSESGPDQPQHF. J is TRBJ1-5 and V is TRBV6-1; D perhaps matches TRBD1 (5 bases). CDR1 and CDR2 from the germline V gene are MNHNS and SASEGT. CDR3 size: 14 residues. With 3 bases removed from V and 5 bases from J, the gap between germline ends came to 11 bases.

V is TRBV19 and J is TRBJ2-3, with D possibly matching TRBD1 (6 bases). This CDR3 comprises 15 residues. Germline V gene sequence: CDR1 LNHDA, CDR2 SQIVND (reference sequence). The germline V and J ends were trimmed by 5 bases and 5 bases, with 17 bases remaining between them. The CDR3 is CASSPRPGTIDTQYF. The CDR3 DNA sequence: TGTGCCAGTAGTCCTCGTCCCGGGACAATAGATACGCAGTATTTT.

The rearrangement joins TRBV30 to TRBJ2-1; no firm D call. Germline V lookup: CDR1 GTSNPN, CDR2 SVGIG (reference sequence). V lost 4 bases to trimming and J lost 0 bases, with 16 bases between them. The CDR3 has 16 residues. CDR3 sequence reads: CAWTHRVNPSYNEQFF. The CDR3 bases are TGTGCCTGGACCCATAGGGTGAACCCCTCCTACAATGAGCAGTTCTTC.

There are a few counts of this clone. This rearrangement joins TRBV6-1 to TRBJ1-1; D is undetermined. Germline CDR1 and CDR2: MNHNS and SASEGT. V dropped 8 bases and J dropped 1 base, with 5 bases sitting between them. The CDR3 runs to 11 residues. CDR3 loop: CASWGNTEAFF. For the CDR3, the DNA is TGTGCCAGCTGGGGGAACACTGAAGCTTTCTTT.

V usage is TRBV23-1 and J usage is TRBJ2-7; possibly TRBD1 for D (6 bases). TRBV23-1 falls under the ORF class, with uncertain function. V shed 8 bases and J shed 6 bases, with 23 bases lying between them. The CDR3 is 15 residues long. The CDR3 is CASRPGAHPRSEQYF. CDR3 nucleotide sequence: TGCGCCAGCCGCCCAGGGGCACATCCCCGCTCCGAGCAGTACTTC.

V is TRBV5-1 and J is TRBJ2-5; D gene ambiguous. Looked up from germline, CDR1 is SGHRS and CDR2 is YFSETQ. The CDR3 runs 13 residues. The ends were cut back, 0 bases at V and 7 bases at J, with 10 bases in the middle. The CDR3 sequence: CASSLVAEGTQYF. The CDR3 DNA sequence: TGCGCCAGCAGCTTGGTAGCAGAAGGGACCCAGTACTTC.

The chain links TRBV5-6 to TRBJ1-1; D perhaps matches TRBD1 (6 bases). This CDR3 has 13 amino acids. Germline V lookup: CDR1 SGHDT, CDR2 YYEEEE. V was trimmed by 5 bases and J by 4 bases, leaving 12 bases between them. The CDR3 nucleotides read TGTGCCAGCAGTACAGGGCGGCGCACTGAAGCTTTCTTT. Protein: CASSTGRRTEAFF.

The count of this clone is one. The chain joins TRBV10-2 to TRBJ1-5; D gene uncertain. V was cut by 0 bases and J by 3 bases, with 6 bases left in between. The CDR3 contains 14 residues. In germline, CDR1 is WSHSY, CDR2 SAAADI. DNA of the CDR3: TGCGCCAGCAGTGAGTCGGCGATCAATCAGCCCCAGCATTTT. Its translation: CASSESAINQPQHF.

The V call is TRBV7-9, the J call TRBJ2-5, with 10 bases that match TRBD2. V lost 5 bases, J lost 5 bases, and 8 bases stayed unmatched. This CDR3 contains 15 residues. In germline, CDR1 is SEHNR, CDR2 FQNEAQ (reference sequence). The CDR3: CASSPSGGAYETQYF. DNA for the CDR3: TGTGCCAGCAGCCCAAGCGGGGGGGCGTACGAGACCCAGTACTTC.

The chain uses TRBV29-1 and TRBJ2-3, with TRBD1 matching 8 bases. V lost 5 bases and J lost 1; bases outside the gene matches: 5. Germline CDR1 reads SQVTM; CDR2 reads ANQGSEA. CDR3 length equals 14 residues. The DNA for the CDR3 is TGCAGCGTTTCGACAGGGGCCCGCACAGATACGCAGTATTTT. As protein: CSVSTGARTDTQYF.

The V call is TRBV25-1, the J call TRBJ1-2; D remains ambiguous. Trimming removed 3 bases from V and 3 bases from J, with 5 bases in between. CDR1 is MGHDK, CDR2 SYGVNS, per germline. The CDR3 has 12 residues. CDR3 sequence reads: CASSEGHYGYTF. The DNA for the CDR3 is TGTGCCAGCAGTGAGGGTCACTATGGCTACACCTTC.

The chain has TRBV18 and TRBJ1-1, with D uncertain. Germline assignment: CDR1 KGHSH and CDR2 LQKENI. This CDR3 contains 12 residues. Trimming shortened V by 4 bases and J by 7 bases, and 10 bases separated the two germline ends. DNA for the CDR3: TGTGCCAGCTCACTTGTACAGCGTGAAGCTTTCTTT. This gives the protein CASSLVQREAFF.

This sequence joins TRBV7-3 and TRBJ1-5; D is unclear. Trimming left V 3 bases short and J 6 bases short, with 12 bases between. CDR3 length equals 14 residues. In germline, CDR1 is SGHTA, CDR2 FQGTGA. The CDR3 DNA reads TGTGCCAGCAGCTTTTCCCTGACCGGTCAGCCCCAGCATTTT. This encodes CASSFSLTGQPQHF.

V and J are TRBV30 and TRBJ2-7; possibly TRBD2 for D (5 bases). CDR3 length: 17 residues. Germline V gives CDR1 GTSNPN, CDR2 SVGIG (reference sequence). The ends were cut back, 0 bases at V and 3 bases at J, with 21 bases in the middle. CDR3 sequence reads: CAWSVRLGSQLYYEQYF. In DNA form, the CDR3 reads TGTGCCTGGAGTGTAAGATTGGGGAGCCAGTTGTACTACGAGCAGTACTTC. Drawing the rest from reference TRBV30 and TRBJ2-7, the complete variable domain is SQTIHQWPATLVQPVGSPLSLECTVEGTSNPNLYWYRQAAGRGLQLLFYSVGIGQISSEVPQNLSASRPQDRQFILSSKKLLLSDSGFYLCAWSVRLGSQLYYEQYFGPGTRLTVT.

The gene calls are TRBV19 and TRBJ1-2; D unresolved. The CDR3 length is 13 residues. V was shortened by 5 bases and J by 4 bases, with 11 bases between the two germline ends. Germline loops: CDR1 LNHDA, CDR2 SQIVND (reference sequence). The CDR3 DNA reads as TGTGCCAGTAGTGTTGACGGTGCCTATGGCTACACCTTC. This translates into CASSVDGAYGYTF.